The sequence of this TCR beta chain was determined in a study of shared clonotypes between healthy human individuals. Study-wide results and caveats: Compared with memory subsets, naive subsets generally had larger estimated richness. A small donor pool kept down the genetic and exposure-history diversity that was represented.

V was shortened by 3 bases and J by 3 bases, with 11 bases between the two germline ends. The CDR3 totals 14 residues. The germline V gene encodes CDR1 SGHAT and CDR2 FQNNGV. The protocol was immunoSEQ multiplex PCR, while the TCRdb copy is restricted to in-frame clones and leaves out a portion. Altogether more than 850,000 clones are present, around 78% being singletons, with the ten largest covering approximately 0.5%. Those who donated, Caucasian adults without exception, all lived in Nashville, Tennessee. In regard to this clone: Its antigen is as yet unknown.

The TCR sequence derives from a man younger than 35 in good health. Some clones in this sample may be carry-over from other donors' samples. Source material: memory CD4+ T cells from PBMCs. The subset here: CD45RA-negative fraction. The rearrangement joins TRBV11-2 to TRBJ2-5; D may be TRBD2 (6 bases). The CDR3 DNA is TGTGCCAGCAGCTTTCTAGCGAGCGAAGAGACCCAGTACTTC. It specifies CASSFLASEETQYF. Variable domain in full (rest from reference TRBV11-2 and TRBJ2-5): EAGVAQSPRYKIIEKRQSVAFWCNPISGHATLYWYQQILGQGPKLLIQFQNNGVVDDSQLPKDRFSAERLKGVDSTLKIQPAKLEDSAVYLCASSFLASEETQYFGPGTRLLVL.